This TCR beta chain was found in a study of blood T cells in healthy people across ages. Findings and limits, study-wide: Strong correlation existed between TCR beta diversity and naive T cell percentage. Among long-lived donors, naive CD4+ cells were more numerous and diversity higher than in aged donors. Age brought a roughly linear fall in TCR beta diversity measured per million T cells. Without sorted subsets, naive and antigen-experienced compartments could not be conclusively compared.

Comment on this clonotype: As yet, its antigen is unknown.

For the second PCR, which ran for roughly 7 to 11 cycles, a sample-barcoded 5' primer and a J-beta primer mix were used. TCRdb processed the 5' RACE reads anew with MiXCR; each CDR3 protein has one entry. The sample contains fewer than 2 million distinct CDR3 sequences, around 40% of which appear only once. Germline trimming cut 6 bases from V and 6 bases from J; bases unmatched to any gene: 19. Germline assignment: CDR1 MNHNY and CDR2 SVGAGI (reference sequence). The CDR3 runs 17 residues. Sequenced input: blood. This sequence originates from a human donor in good health. The chain uses TRBV6-6 and TRBJ1-1; 7 bases line up with TRBD1. The CDR3 nucleotides are TGTGCCAGCAGCTCCCCCCCTGACAGGGAGGTCAACGCTGAAGCTTTCTTT. This gives the protein CASSSPPDREVNAEAFF.